These T cell receptor beta chains were read from a single sample in a study of T cells after yellow fever vaccination. In TCRdb, the 5' RACE reads were re-called with MiXCR into one record per CDR3 protein. The sample includes about 330,000 distinct CDR3 sequences, 8% to 9.5% of them seen just once. The sample in question was PBMCs, obtained about 49 days after the first yellow fever vaccination. Every receptor here comes from a man aged 18-30 years who received the YFV17D yellow fever vaccine. Each CDR3 is given without its conserved first and last residue.

v_gene: TRBV20-1; j_gene: TRBJ2-7; CDR3aa: SARDRGVRDEQY
v_gene: TRBV7-9; j_gene: TRBJ2-3; CDR3aa: ASGQGSDTQY
v_gene: TRBV5-4; j_gene: TRBJ2-4; CDR3aa: ASSPGLAGQNIQY
v_gene: TRBV5-6; j_gene: TRBJ1-4; CDR3aa: ASSLRSTNEKLF
v_gene: TRBV5-1; j_gene: TRBJ2-1; CDR3aa: ASSLEAGSSYNEQF
v_gene: TRBV29-1; j_gene: TRBJ1-1; CDR3aa: SVDYGSTEAF
v_gene: TRBV7-6; j_gene: TRBJ2-3; CDR3aa: ASSRGDSYTDTQY
v_gene: TRBV6-2/TRBV6-3; j_gene: TRBJ2-3; CDR3aa: AAGAGLRRTGGDTQY
v_gene: TRBV5-1; j_gene: TRBJ2-3; CDR3aa: ASKPGQANADTQY
v_gene: TRBV20-1; j_gene: TRBJ2-2; CDR3aa: SARDQAASGATNTGELF
v_gene: TRBV18; j_gene: TRBJ2-1; CDR3aa: ASSPPPRFSYNEQF
v_gene: TRBV5-1; j_gene: TRBJ1-2; CDR3aa: ASSPTGSAEGYT
v_gene: TRBV20-1; j_gene: TRBJ2-7; CDR3aa: SAREGQGVNEQY
v_gene: TRBV2; j_gene: TRBJ2-3; CDR3aa: ASSGLVTTDTQY
v_gene: TRBV5-1; j_gene: TRBJ2-5; CDR3aa: ASSSETTGGRETQY
v_gene: TRBV2; j_gene: TRBJ1-1; CDR3aa: ASSPRTGGGTEAF
v_gene: TRBV10-3; j_gene: TRBJ2-7; CDR3aa: AIRRTSGGIGYEQY
v_gene: TRBV27; j_gene: TRBJ2-7; CDR3aa: ASSFPLTGEQY
v_gene: TRBV6-6; j_gene: TRBJ2-3; CDR3aa: ASSANSDTQY
v_gene: TRBV30; j_gene: TRBJ2-5; CDR3aa: AWTSSEETQY
v_gene: TRBV5-1; j_gene: TRBJ2-3; CDR3aa: ASRNPGQTDTQY
v_gene: TRBV20-1; j_gene: TRBJ2-1; CDR3aa: CARDPWTGALGEQF
v_gene: TRBV20-1; j_gene: TRBJ2-1; CDR3aa: SGDGNEQF
v_gene: TRBV7-2; j_gene: TRBJ2-4; CDR3aa: ASSLVGFSGAKNIQY
v_gene: TRBV6-5; j_gene: TRBJ2-1; CDR3aa: ASSYSKRGEQF
v_gene: TRBV4-3; j_gene: TRBJ2-5; CDR3aa: ASSQDSRLVETQY
v_gene: TRBV29-1; j_gene: TRBJ2-3; CDR3aa: SVGRGSGTDTQY
v_gene: TRBV7-2; j_gene: TRBJ2-7; CDR3aa: ASTPGSSYEQY
v_gene: TRBV5-4; j_gene: TRBJ2-1; CDR3aa: ASSPFWGSDYNEQF
v_gene: TRBV12-3/TRBV12-4; j_gene: TRBJ1-5; CDR3aa: ASSFWGVNQPQH
v_gene: TRBV20-1; j_gene: TRBJ2-2; CDR3aa: SARGLSGADTGELF
v_gene: TRBV5-1; j_gene: TRBJ1-1; CDR3aa: ASSFQGDGVAF
v_gene: TRBV24-1; j_gene: TRBJ2-5; CDR3aa: ATSRSASQETQY
v_gene: TRBV12-3/TRBV12-4; j_gene: TRBJ1-4; CDR3aa: ASSGDRSGKLF
v_gene: TRBV7-9; j_gene: TRBJ2-6; CDR3aa: ASSSPRAGANVLT
v_gene: TRBV6-2/TRBV6-3; j_gene: TRBJ1-4; CDR3aa: ASSQGQTTNEKLF
v_gene: TRBV5-1; j_gene: TRBJ1-6; CDR3aa: ASSLDLIGSPLH
v_gene: TRBV20-1; j_gene: TRBJ2-6; CDR3aa: SAPSGLLSGANVLT
v_gene: TRBV27; j_gene: TRBJ1-1; CDR3aa: ASKPLGGSSEAF
v_gene: TRBV19; j_gene: TRBJ1-5; CDR3aa: ASTVGGNQPQH
v_gene: TRBV13; j_gene: TRBJ1-6; CDR3aa: ASSLGQGIYNSPLH
v_gene: TRBV7-2; j_gene: TRBJ1-5; CDR3aa: ASSYGEAVYQPQH
v_gene: TRBV4-1; j_gene: TRBJ2-2; CDR3aa: ASYKQGGSTGELF
v_gene: TRBV18; j_gene: TRBJ2-7; CDR3aa: ASSPATGTGEQY
v_gene: TRBV7-2; j_gene: TRBJ2-2; CDR3aa: AIPSSTGELF
v_gene: TRBV15; j_gene: TRBJ1-1; CDR3aa: ATSREAGPEAF
v_gene: TRBV12-3/TRBV12-4; j_gene: TRBJ1-5; CDR3aa: ASTSSSGQPQH
v_gene: TRBV2; j_gene: TRBJ1-6; CDR3aa: ASGGRTGPPSSPLH
v_gene: TRBV2; j_gene: TRBJ1-5; CDR3aa: ASSGKGAGQPQH
v_gene: TRBV7-2; j_gene: TRBJ2-7; CDR3aa: ASSASGSSYEQY
v_gene: TRBV12-3/TRBV12-4; j_gene: TRBJ1-1; CDR3aa: ASTPTGGNTEAF
v_gene: TRBV7-2; j_gene: TRBJ1-2; CDR3aa: ASSKDRGPFYGYT
v_gene: TRBV11-3; j_gene: TRBJ2-7; CDR3aa: ASSLEGEKQY
v_gene: TRBV12-3/TRBV12-4; j_gene: TRBJ2-3; CDR3aa: ASTGTSGGAWTDTQY
v_gene: TRBV20-1; j_gene: TRBJ2-1; CDR3aa: SARVWGPYNEQF